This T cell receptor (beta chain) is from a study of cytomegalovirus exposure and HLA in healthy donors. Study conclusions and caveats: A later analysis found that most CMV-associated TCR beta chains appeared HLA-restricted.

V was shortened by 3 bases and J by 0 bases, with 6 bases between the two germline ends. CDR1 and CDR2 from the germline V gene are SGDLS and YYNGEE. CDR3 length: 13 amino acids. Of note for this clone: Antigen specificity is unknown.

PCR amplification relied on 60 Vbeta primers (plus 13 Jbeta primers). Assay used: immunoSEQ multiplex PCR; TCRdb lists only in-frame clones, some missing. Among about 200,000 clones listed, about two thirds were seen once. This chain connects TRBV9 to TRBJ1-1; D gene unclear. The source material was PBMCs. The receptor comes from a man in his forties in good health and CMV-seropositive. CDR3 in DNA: TGTGCCAGCAGCGATGAGGTGAACACTGAAGCTTTCTTT. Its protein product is CASSDEVNTEAFF.